The entry that follows covers one TCR beta chain sequence. From germline, CDR1 is LNHNV and CDR2 YYDKDF (reference sequence). V was pared by 5 bases and J by 5 bases, with 4 bases of the junction left unmatched. The CDR3 sequence is 13 residues long. These data are taken from a study of graft-versus-host responses after intestinal transplantation. Assay: immunoSEQ multiplex PCR; the TCRdb copy retains only in-frame clones and omits some. This sample has some 19,000 clones, with 35% to 40% found just once. The sequencing used alloreactive CD4+ T cells from a mixed lymphocyte reaction culture, collected before transplantation. This sample's subset: CFSE-low proliferating T cells sorted from roughly six-day pre-transplant mixed lymphocyte reaction (GvH or HvG direction). This receptor was obtained from a human patient who was an organ donor for intestinal transplantation. The chain links TRBV15 to TRBJ1-2; 8 bases line up with TRBD1. The CDR3 coding sequence is TGTGCCACCAGCTTACGACAGGGGTATGGCTACACCTTC. It encodes CATSLRQGYGYTF.